These T cell receptor beta chains were read from a single sample in a study of blood T cell repertoires in COVID-19. Assay: immunoSEQ multiplex PCR; the TCRdb copy retains only in-frame clones and omits some. The top ten hold about 2.9% of the sample, which has roughly 100,000 clones, roughly 86% seen once. The sequenced sample was peripheral blood. These receptors were taken from a man aged 50-60 years with active or convalescent COVID-19. Each CDR3 is given without its conserved first and last residue.

v_call: TRBV7-2
j_call: TRBJ1-3
cdr3_aa: ASSLTGGGNTIY

v_call: TRBV10-3
j_call: TRBJ2-1
cdr3_aa: AISTSGGGDEQF

v_call: TRBV19
j_call: TRBJ1-1
cdr3_aa: ASSNPGEVVEAF

v_call: TRBV28
j_call: TRBJ1-5
cdr3_aa: ASSSSGGQPQH

v_call: TRBV7-6
j_call: TRBJ2-1
cdr3_aa: ASSWGLAGYNEQF

v_call: TRBV12-2
j_call: TRBJ1-6
cdr3_aa: ASRADRDMESPLH

v_call: TRBV6-5
j_call: TRBJ1-3
cdr3_aa: ASIHDRFGNTIY

v_call: TRBV7-9
j_call: TRBJ2-1
cdr3_aa: ASSLPSGGADNEQF

v_call: TRBV24-1
j_call: TRBJ2-3
cdr3_aa: ATSEGRQGAYTDTQY

v_call: TRBV28
j_call: TRBJ1-1
cdr3_aa: ASGQRTEAF

v_call: TRBV6-5
j_call: TRBJ1-1
cdr3_aa: ASRTGTGTTEAF

v_call: TRBV11-3
j_call: TRBJ2-2
cdr3_aa: ASSHYSGNTGELF

v_call: TRBV5-5
j_call: TRBJ1-2
cdr3_aa: ASSLAPGTNYGYT

v_call: TRBV3-1/TRBV3-2
j_call: TRBJ1-6
cdr3_aa: ASSQGQGDSPLH

v_call: TRBV19
j_call: TRBJ1-3
cdr3_aa: ATSSQASSGNTIY

v_call: TRBV21-1
j_call: TRBJ2-5
cdr3_aa: ASSRCGGAPETQY

v_call: TRBV28
j_call: TRBJ1-4
cdr3_aa: ASTNPGQGTNEKLF

v_call: TRBV2
j_call: TRBJ1-3
cdr3_aa: ASSDRNSGNTIY

v_call: TRBV28
j_call: TRBJ1-6
cdr3_aa: ASSQRTGSTYNSPLH

v_call: TRBV29-1
j_call: TRBJ1-3
cdr3_aa: SVRRSGNTIY

v_call: TRBV9
j_call: TRBJ1-2
cdr3_aa: ASRRTGYGYT

v_call: TRBV6-5
j_call: TRBJ2-7
cdr3_aa: ASSYDRFAYEQY

v_call: TRBV28
j_call: TRBJ1-2
cdr3_aa: ASSSPSGNSYGYT

v_call: TRBV4-3
j_call: TRBJ2-2
cdr3_aa: ASSQDWGVDTGELF

v_call: TRBV6-2/TRBV6-3
j_call: TRBJ2-5
cdr3_aa: ASSIAGRGQETQY

v_call: TRBV28
j_call: TRBJ1-2
cdr3_aa: ASSSGQGPFGYT

v_call: TRBV28
j_call: TRBJ1-3
cdr3_aa: ASSLSPRLSSGNTIY

v_call: TRBV6-1
j_call: TRBJ2-5
cdr3_aa: ASSETSGGRQETQY

v_call: TRBV28
j_call: TRBJ1-3
cdr3_aa: ASSINSATTIY

v_call: TRBV7-2
j_call: TRBJ2-7
cdr3_aa: ASSYGGGPRQY

v_call: TRBV29-1
j_call: TRBJ2-2
cdr3_aa: SVTGRNTGELF

v_call: TRBV7-2
j_call: TRBJ1-2
cdr3_aa: ASSLAGGGSGYT

v_call: TRBV5-1
j_call: TRBJ2-1
cdr3_aa: ASSLIRDSYNEQF

v_call: TRBV7-9
j_call: TRBJ2-3
cdr3_aa: ASSPTGGTDTQY

v_call: TRBV6-5
j_call: TRBJ1-4
cdr3_aa: ASSYSFGMSSGKLF

v_call: TRBV11-2
j_call: TRBJ1-6
cdr3_aa: ASSSGTGNSPLH

v_call: TRBV5-6
j_call: TRBJ2-2
cdr3_aa: ASRTGASGDTGELF

v_call: TRBV27
j_call: TRBJ2-3
cdr3_aa: ASSFAGAGTDTQY

v_call: TRBV4-1
j_call: TRBJ2-2
cdr3_aa: ASRSTSGVTGELF

v_call: TRBV6-1
j_call: TRBJ2-1
cdr3_aa: ASSEAVGTLTYNEQF

v_call: TRBV2
j_call: TRBJ2-5
cdr3_aa: ASRSPGQGVPAQY

v_call: TRBV7-9
j_call: TRBJ2-2
cdr3_aa: ASSPQGPGELF

v_call: TRBV6-1
j_call: TRBJ1-5
cdr3_aa: ASSERTGYSNQPQH

v_call: TRBV11-2
j_call: TRBJ1-6
cdr3_aa: ASSLGLTGSPLH

v_call: TRBV28
j_call: TRBJ1-4
cdr3_aa: ASSLWGRGGTNEKLF

v_call: TRBV3-1/TRBV3-2
j_call: TRBJ2-3
cdr3_aa: ASSQASSTDTQY

v_call: TRBV24-1
j_call: TRBJ1-4
cdr3_aa: ATSASGPTNEKLF

v_call: TRBV6-5
j_call: TRBJ2-1
cdr3_aa: ASSQTSGGYNEQF

v_call: TRBV4-1
j_call: TRBJ2-2
cdr3_aa: ASSQQSRTATGELF

v_call: TRBV6-5
j_call: TRBJ2-7
cdr3_aa: ASSYSWTGSEQY

v_call: TRBV9
j_call: TRBJ2-3
cdr3_aa: ASSVSGQGSTDTQY

v_call: TRBV30
j_call: TRBJ1-1
cdr3_aa: AWSVGQGNTEAF

v_call: TRBV7-6
j_call: TRBJ2-7
cdr3_aa: ASSLFGSGTASNEQY